This T cell receptor beta chain was profiled in a study of T cell changes during pregnancy in multiple sclerosis. The CDR3 runs 13 residues. CDR1 and CDR2 from the germline V gene are SGHTA and FQGTGA. V dropped 0 bases and J dropped 3 bases, with 6 bases sitting between them. Sequencing used immunoSEQ multiplex PCR; TCRdb keeps in-frame clones, though not all of them. Of around 50,000 clones in the sample, around 92% were seen once. The sequencing here drew on CD4+ T cells from peripheral blood mononuclear cells, taken in the third trimester of pregnancy. The rearrangement joins TRBV7-3 to TRBJ2-7; D uncertain. The receptor was derived from a female donor with multiple sclerosis, enrolled in a pregnancy study. The CDR3 spells CASSLTNGYEQYF. CDR3 bases: TGTGCCAGCAGCTTAACGAACGGCTACGAGCAGTACTTC.